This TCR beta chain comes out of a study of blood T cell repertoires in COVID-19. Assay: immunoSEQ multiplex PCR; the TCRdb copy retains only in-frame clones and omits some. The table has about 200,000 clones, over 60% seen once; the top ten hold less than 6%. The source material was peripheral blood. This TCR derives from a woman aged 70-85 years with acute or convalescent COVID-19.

This chain's CDR3 is CASSVGDTDEQFF. For the CDR3, the DNA is TGTGCCAGCAGTGTTGGGGACACCGATGAGCAGTTCTTC. The V gene is TRBV2, the J gene TRBJ2-1; possible D gene TRBD1, 6 bases. CDR3 length: 13 amino acids. Looked up from germline, CDR1 is SNHLY and CDR2 is FYNNEI. Trimming took 4 bases from V and 8 from J, leaving 12 bases between them.